This T cell receptor beta chain was identified during a study of shared T cell receptors in the human thymus. Assay used: immunoSEQ multiplex PCR; TCRdb lists only in-frame clones, some missing. This sample has roughly 700,000 clones; over 75% occur once, and the top ten carry about 0.01%. This clone has only one observation. This sample also appeared in a second study, on human thymus T cells. From that second work: Those donating were healthy Finnish infants in corrective surgery for congenital heart defects. Corrective cardiac operations yielded the resected thymus tissue. An apparent bias in V and J gene usage was seen in thymic and blood repertoires. Unrelated individuals had highly overlapping thymic repertoires, as reported in related research.

This clonotype was obtained from a boy under three years old with a congenital heart defect. The sample comprised thymocytes.

This CDR3 is CASSQGLATEQYF. The CDR3 coding sequence is TGTGCCAGCAGCCAAGGACTAGCGACTGAGCAGTACTTC. This chain uses TRBV14 with TRBJ2-7, with 8 bases identical to TRBD2. V shed 1 base and J 7 bases; nucleotides not matched to a gene: 3. Per the germline V gene, CDR1 is SGHDN and CDR2 is FVKESK. The CDR3 extends over 13 amino acids.